The rows below give T cell receptor beta chains drawn from one sample of a study of patients and donors after allogeneic stem cell transplantation. TCRdb re-analysed the RT-PCR reads in MiXCR, keeping a single row per CDR3 protein. The table has about 150,000 distinct CDR3 sequences, about two fifths seen once. Sequenced sample: blood, either unsorted or a sorted T cell fraction (not recorded which). The receptor source for this set is a human donor who was either an allogeneic HSCT recipient or a stem cell or donor lymphocyte infusion donor (not recorded which). It is not recorded whose cells these are; they may come from a transplant donor. The CDR3 runs from the conserved cysteine through the conserved F or W. A D gene is named only where the DNA matches it firmly. The listing skips clone size in some rows; elsewhere it reads once, few, many or a size class.

J | V | size | D | CDR3 | DNA
TRBJ2-7 | TRBV10-3 | - | TRBD1 | CAIRSLGRDSYEQYF | TGTGCCATCAGGTCCCTTGGCAGGGACAGTTACGAGCAGTACTTC
TRBJ2-5 | TRBV6-5 | - | TRBD2 | CASTQGLGLTQYF | TGTGCCAGCACCCAGGGACTAGGGCTGACCCAGTACTTC
TRBJ1-2 | TRBV12-3/TRBV12-4 | few | - | CASSLEGRHYGYTF | TGTGCCAGCAGCTTGGAGGGACGGCACTATGGCTACACCTTC
TRBJ1-5 | TRBV12-3/TRBV12-4 | few | TRBD1 | CASSERQGSNQPQHF | TGTGCCAGCAGTGAGAGACAGGGTAGCAATCAGCCCCAGCATTTT
TRBJ1-5 | TRBV12-3/TRBV12-4 | few | - | CASNPEGRQPQHF | TGTGCCAGCAACCCGGAGGGTCGTCAGCCCCAGCATTTT
TRBJ1-1 | TRBV11-2 | few | - | CASGRESEAFF | TGTGCCAGCGGGCGTGAGTCTGAAGCTTTCTTT
TRBJ2-5 | TRBV5-1 | - | TRBD2 | CASSYPDLSGGAQETQYF | TGCGCCAGCAGCTACCCAGATCTTAGCGGGGGGGCCCAAGAGACCCAGTACTTC
TRBJ2-7 | TRBV12-3/TRBV12-4 | - | TRBD1 | CASSLPDRMYEQYF | TGTGCCAGCAGTTTACCGGACAGGATGTACGAGCAGTACTTC
TRBJ1-3 | TRBV20-1 | - | TRBD1 | CSARRGQEGNTIYF | TGCAGTGCCCGAAGAGGACAGGAGGGAAACACCATATATTTT
TRBJ1-1 | TRBV12-3/TRBV12-4 | - | - | CASSFQPANTEAFF | TGTGCCAGCAGTTTTCAGCCAGCGAACACTGAAGCTTTCTTT
TRBJ1-4 | TRBV5-1 | few | - | CASSLVPPWGNEKLFF | TGCGCCAGCAGCTTGGTCCCTCCTTGGGGGAATGAAAAACTGTTTTTT
TRBJ1-1 | TRBV29-1 | many | - | CSVPGGRNTEAFF | TGCAGTGTTCCCGGGGGGAGGAACACTGAAGCTTTCTTT
TRBJ1-2 | TRBV5-1 | few | TRBD1 | CASSLETGVNYGYTF | TGCGCCAGCAGCTTGGAAACAGGGGTTAACTATGGCTACACCTTC
TRBJ2-7 | TRBV18 | - | - | CASSPQGGENPYEQYF | TGTGCCAGCTCACCCCAGGGCGGCGAGAATCCTTACGAGCAGTACTTC
TRBJ1-6 | TRBV12-3/TRBV12-4 | - | - | CASRSQVLFNSPLHF | TGTGCCAGCCGCTCCCAGGTTTTATTTAATTCACCCCTCCACTTT
TRBJ1-3 | TRBV27 | few | - | CASSSQGAGNTIYF | TGTGCCAGCAGTTCCCAGGGTGCTGGAAACACCATATATTTT
TRBJ1-3 | TRBV27 | once | - | CASSSNLRSSGNTIYF | TGTGCCAGCAGTTCGAATCTGAGAAGCTCTGGAAACACCATATATTTT
TRBJ2-3 | TRBV12-3/TRBV12-4 | once | - | CASSLQGFVSTDTQYF | TGTGCCAGCAGTCTACAGGGATTTGTTAGCACAGATACGCAGTATTTT
TRBJ2-1 | TRBV20-1 | - | - | CSAGTHESSYNEQFF | TGCAGTGCGGGAACACACGAGAGCTCCTACAATGAGCAGTTCTTC
TRBJ2-1 | TRBV24-1 | - | TRBD2 | CATSDPSERGADYNEQFF | TGTGCCACCAGTGATCCTTCTGAGCGGGGGGCCGACTACAATGAGCAGTTCTTC
TRBJ1-1 | TRBV28 | few | - | CASEGREAFF | TGTGCCAGCGAGGGAAGGGAAGCTTTCTTT
TRBJ1-1 | TRBV29-1 | - | TRBD1 | CSVERGGGTEAFF | TGCAGCGTTGAAAGAGGGGGCGGCACTGAAGCTTTCTTT
TRBJ1-2 | TRBV9 | few | TRBD1 | CASSVGQGTNYGYTF | TGTGCCAGCAGCGTCGGACAGGGGACCAACTATGGCTACACCTTC
TRBJ2-5 | TRBV9 | - | TRBD2 | CASSVVSGAGGQETQYF | TGTGCCAGCAGCGTAGTCTCCGGAGCGGGGGGGCAAGAGACCCAGTACTTC
TRBJ1-2 | TRBV3-1 | - | - | CASSQWQADEFYGYTF | TGTGCCAGCAGCCAATGGCAGGCGGACGAATTCTATGGCTACACCTTC
TRBJ1-2 | TRBV25-1 | - | - | CASSEYPGRGYTF | TGTGCCAGCAGTGAATACCCAGGGCGGGGCTACACCTTC
TRBJ2-3 | TRBV6-5 | - | - | CASSYLRGTWGDTQYF | TGTGCCAGCAGTTACTTGCGAGGAACCTGGGGGGATACGCAGTATTTT
TRBJ1-1 | TRBV4-3 | - | TRBD1 | CASSHDRGGTEAFF | TGCGCCAGCAGCCACGACAGGGGTGGCACTGAAGCTTTCTTT
TRBJ1-6 | TRBV27 | - | - | CASSLGADSPLHF | TGTGCCAGCAGTTTAGGAGCAGATTCACCCCTCCACTTT
TRBJ2-1 | TRBV24-1 | - | TRBD1 | CATSDFYRGVYNEQFF | TGTGCCACCAGTGATTTTTACAGGGGGGTCTACAATGAGCAGTTCTTC
TRBJ1-6 | TRBV24-1 | few | - | CATSSRINSPLHF | TGTGCCACCAGTTCAAGGATTAATTCACCCCTCCACTTT
TRBJ1-1 | TRBV12-3/TRBV12-4 | few | - | CASSPPGRGMNTEAFF | TGTGCCAGCAGTCCCCCGGGCAGGGGAATGAACACTGAAGCTTTCTTT
TRBJ1-3 | TRBV20-1 | - | TRBD1 | CSARADRRNTIYF | TGCAGTGCTAGAGCGGACAGGCGAAACACCATATATTTT
TRBJ1-1 | TRBV20-1 | - | - | CSASETNLEAFF | TGCAGTGCTAGTGAGACAAACTTAGAAGCTTTCTTT
TRBJ2-3 | TRBV12-3/TRBV12-4 | - | - | CASSPSHSTDTQYF | TGTGCCAGCAGTCCGAGTCACAGCACAGATACGCAGTATTTT
TRBJ2-1 | TRBV7-9 | - | - | CASSLPWGSASSYNEQFF | TGTGCCAGCAGCCTACCCTGGGGTAGCGCGAGCTCCTACAATGAGCAGTTCTTC
TRBJ1-1 | TRBV6-5 | few | - | CASSYGGREAFF | TGTGCCAGCAGTTACGGGGGCAGAGAAGCTTTCTTT
TRBJ2-1 | TRBV6-2/TRBV6-3 | - | TRBD2 | CASSSYPGGLDNEQFF | TGTGCCAGCAGTTCTTACCCGGGGGGGCTGGACAATGAGCAGTTCTTC
TRBJ1-1 | TRBV11-2 | - | TRBD1 | CASSSSTGWKTEAFF | TGTGCCAGCAGCTCCTCGACAGGGTGGAAAACTGAAGCTTTCTTT
TRBJ1-1 | TRBV12-3/TRBV12-4 | few | TRBD1 | CASSRFTGGAEAFF | TGTGCCAGCAGCCGATTCACAGGGGGCGCTGAAGCTTTCTTT
TRBJ1-1 | TRBV5-1 | - | - | CASSLKDVSEAFF | TGCGCCAGCAGCTTGAAGGATGTCTCTGAAGCTTTCTTT
TRBJ2-7 | TRBV10-3 | - | - | CAISESMINYEQYF | TGTGCCATCAGTGAGTCGATGATCAACTACGAGCAGTACTTC
TRBJ2-1 | TRBV7-2 | - | - | CASSLQPRYEQFF | TGTGCCAGCAGCTTACAGCCACGATATGAGCAGTTCTTC
TRBJ1-1 | TRBV6-5 | few | - | CASSPKLGNTEAFF | TGTGCCAGCAGTCCTAAATTGGGGAACACTGAAGCTTTCTTT
TRBJ1-5 | TRBV6-1 | - | - | CASTKAQRSYQRQHF | TGTGCCAGCACTAAGGCCCAGAGATCCTATCAGCGCCAGCATTTT
TRBJ2-3 | TRBV10-3 | - | TRBD2 | CAISATSADTQYF | TGTGCCATCAGTGCGACTAGCGCAGATACGCAGTATTTT
TRBJ2-3 | TRBV20-1 | once | - | CSAREQATHATQYF | TGCAGTGCTAGAGAGCAAGCTACGCACGCTACGCAGTATTTT
TRBJ2-1 | TRBV5-1 | few | TRBD2 | CASSPGLAGAHNEQFF | TGCGCCAGCAGCCCCGGACTAGCGGGGGCCCACAATGAGCAGTTCTTC
TRBJ2-5 | TRBV13 | - | - | CASSSLGPSEETQYF | TGTGCCAGCAGCTCCCTAGGGCCATCCGAAGAGACCCAGTACTTC